Listed below are T cell receptor beta chains from one sample, sequenced in a study of blood T cell repertoires in COVID-19. Generated by immunoSEQ multiplex PCR, the TCRdb table keeps only in-frame clones and is missing some. This table holds 250,000 to 350,000 clones, around nine tenths found once. Sequencing used peripheral blood. These receptors all stem from a woman in her seventies with COVID-19, enrolled during active disease. CDR3s include the opening cysteine and the closing phenylalanine or tryptophan. A D gene is named only where the DNA matches it firmly. Size tells how often a clone was seen (once, few, many) or the class of an expanded clone, and some rows leave it out.

J gene | D gene | clone size | V gene | CDR3 protein | CDR3 DNA
TRBJ1-1 | TRBD1 | few | TRBV18 | CASSPDFDRAWTEAFF | TGTGCCAGCTCACCAGACTTTGACAGGGCATGGACTGAAGCTTTCTTT
TRBJ1-6 | . | . | TRBV9 | CASSVDWSGGGSPLHF | TGTGCCAGCAGCGTAGATTGGAGTGGGGGCGGGTCACCCCTCCACTTT
TRBJ1-5 | . | . | TRBV19 | CASSIDEFNPQHF | TGTGCCAGTAGTATAGACGAGTTTAATCCCCAGCATTTT
TRBJ2-7 | TRBD2 | . | TRBV5-1 | CASSLSSGGYYEQYF | TGCGCCAGCAGCTTGTCTAGCGGGGGGTACTACGAGCAGTACTTC
TRBJ2-3 | TRBD2 | once | TRBV4-3 | CASSQFTSGGGDTQYF | TGCGCCAGCAGCCAATTTACTAGCGGGGGCGGAGATACGCAGTATTTT
TRBJ2-1 | TRBD2 | . | TRBV9 | CASSPPSGGPGEQFF | TGTGCCAGCAGCCCACCTAGCGGGGGGCCGGGTGAGCAGTTCTTC
TRBJ2-3 | . | . | TRBV24-1 | CATAGGTDTQYF | TGTGCCACCGCCGGCGGGACAGATACGCAGTATTTT
TRBJ1-2 | TRBD1 | once | TRBV29-1 | CSVGQGLYGYTF | TGCAGCGTGGGACAGGGTCTCTATGGCTACACCTTC
TRBJ1-2 | . | . | TRBV9 | CASSPPGPGDYGYTF | TGTGCCAGCAGCCCCCCCGGGCCGGGGGACTATGGCTACACCTTC
TRBJ2-7 | TRBD1 | . | TRBV9 | CASSVSGTAQLEQYF | TGTGCCAGCAGCGTTTCCGGGACAGCCCAGCTCGAGCAGTACTTC
TRBJ1-2 | . | . | TRBV21-1 | CASSKERNCVWRYGYTF | TGTGCCAGCAGCAAAGAGAGGAATTGCGTCTGGAGATATGGCTACACCTTC
TRBJ1-2 | . | few | TRBV7-9 | CASSPKGGSYGYTF | TGTGCCAGCAGCCCCAAGGGGGGGAGCTATGGCTACACCTTC
TRBJ1-5 | . | . | TRBV19 | CASIEQGLSQPQHF | TGTGCCAGTATCGAACAGGGTTTAAGTCAGCCCCAGCATTTT
TRBJ2-7 | TRBD2 | . | TRBV24-1 | CATSDPGAGGYEQYF | TGTGCCACCAGTGATCCCGGGGCGGGGGGTTACGAGCAGTACTTC